This T cell receptor (beta chain) was recovered during a study of identical twins (dated by TCRdb to about 2016). In terms of the full investigation: To test whether fetal clonotypes persist, this study deep-sequenced TCR alpha and beta repertoires from monozygotic twins, from unrelated adults of various ages, and from cord blood. Replicate twin experiments were performed at different times using different library preparation protocols to rule out contamination.

Library creation used 5' RACE. For sequencing, an Illumina HiSeq 2000 was employed. Template switching introduced a universal primer binding site; the final cDNA contained a unique molecular identifier, enabling accurate counting of TCR cDNA molecules. Specific primers in the conserved constant-segment region were used to synthesize first-strand cDNA for the TCR alpha and beta chains. To control for contamination, every cDNA library carried two barcodes: a SMART-Mk sample barcode plus Illumina barcodes. TruSeq adapter sequences and Illumina sample barcodes were added in two successive PCR steps. Sequencing of the TCR alpha and beta cDNA libraries was done on the Illumina HiSeq platform using custom primers. Regarding the original processing steps: MiGEC processed the raw reads to extract unique molecular identifiers, while MiXCR was used to determine the CDR3 positions. Recombination models were inferred per individual with the repgenHMM and IGoR tools using an EM algorithm. Shared clonotypes were analyzed with the tcR package in R, and sharing was normalized by the product of cloneset sizes. To study raw recombination free of thymic and clonal selection effects, out-of-frame nonproductive sequences were analyzed. The public reads were reprocessed in TCRdb via fastp at Q25 and MiXCR, keeping in-frame beta chains. For every CDR3 protein sequence, its rows merge into one entry that carries the most common genes and DNA. The V and J calls and clone size are TCRdb's, not the authors'. The sample table contains roughly 290,000 distinct CDR3 sequences; only one count was recorded for more than 8% of them. The ten largest clones capture roughly 7% of the sample.

From the germline V gene, CDR1 is MDHEN and CDR2 is SYDVKM. Counted from cysteine to phenylalanine, this CDR3 has 16 amino acids. Only CDR3 DNA remains: 48 bases, in frame from the first base. V is pruned by 5 bases and J by 4 bases, leaving 9 bases of the junction without a gene match. Broader findings and caveats from the paper: Fewer insertions were carried by abundant cord blood beta clonotypes, a similar but weaker trend appeared in young adult naive repertoires, and no such trend appeared in memory repertoires. Compared with coincidental sharing between unrelated individuals, out-of-frame TCR alpha sequences shared between twins showed an excess of sequences with low generation probability. Out-of-frame TCR alpha sharing in monozygotic twins was systematically underestimated by recombination models, whereas sharing between unrelated individuals was in agreement with the recombination models. A weaker excess of twin sharing was found in beta out-of-frame sequences because the signal-to-noise ratio was lowered by fewer shared sequences. Because the same donors could not be followed over many years, conclusions were based on cross-sectional statistical analysis. Invariant T cells such as MAIT and iNKT could partly confound zero-insertion analyses, although diverse VJ usage argued against such confounding for most clonotypes.

Every donor was a healthy Caucasian. Three pairs of female monozygotic twins, all aged roughly 18 to 29 years, made up the twin cohort. Positive isolation kits from Invitrogen were used to isolate CD4+ and CD8+ T cell populations. This clonotype has only a few counts. Its antigen specificity is not known. No qualities accompany the bases; no much larger clone lies one base away. These records were also assigned to another study, of yellow fever vaccine responses in identical twins. The second source states: The authors reported that the T cell response to vaccination in identical twins appeared partly convergent and partly personalized. Focusing on identical twins, the study followed the T cell clones that responded to the vaccine, and did so with precision.

Sequencing was carried out using CD8+ T cells sorted from blood. The rearrangement combines TRBV28 with TRBJ2-4; 9 central bases correspond to TRBD1. The sequence was collected from a woman in her late teens or twenties in good health. In nucleotides, the sequence is TGTGCCAGCAGTCACGACAGGGGGTACCTAAAAAACATTCAGTACTTC. Translated, it gives CASSHDRGYLKNIQYF.